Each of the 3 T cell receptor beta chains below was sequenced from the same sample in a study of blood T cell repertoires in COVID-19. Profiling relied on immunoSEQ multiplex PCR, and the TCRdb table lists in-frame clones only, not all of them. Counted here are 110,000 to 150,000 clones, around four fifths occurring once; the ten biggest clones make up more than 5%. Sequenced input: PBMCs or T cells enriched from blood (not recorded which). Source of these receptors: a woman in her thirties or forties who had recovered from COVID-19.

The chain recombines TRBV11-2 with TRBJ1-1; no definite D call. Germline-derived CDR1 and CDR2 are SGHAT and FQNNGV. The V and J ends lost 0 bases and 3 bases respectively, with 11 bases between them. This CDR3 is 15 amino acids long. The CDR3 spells CASSLDHRGDTEAFF. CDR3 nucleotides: TGTGCCAGCAGCTTAGATCACCGGGGAGACACTGAAGCTTTCTTT.

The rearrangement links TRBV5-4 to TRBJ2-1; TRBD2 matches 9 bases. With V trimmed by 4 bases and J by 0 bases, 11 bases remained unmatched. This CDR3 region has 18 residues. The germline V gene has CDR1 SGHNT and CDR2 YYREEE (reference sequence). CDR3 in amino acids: CASSSRLAGLSSYNEQFF. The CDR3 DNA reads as TGTGCCAGCAGCAGCAGGCTAGCGGGGCTGAGCTCCTACAATGAGCAGTTCTTC.

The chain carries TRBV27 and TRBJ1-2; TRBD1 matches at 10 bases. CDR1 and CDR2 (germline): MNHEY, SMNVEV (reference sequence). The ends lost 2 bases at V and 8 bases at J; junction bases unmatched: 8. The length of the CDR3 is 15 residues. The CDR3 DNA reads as TGTGCCAGCAGTTTAAACCCGGGACAGGGGCACGGCTACACCTTC. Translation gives CASSLNPGQGHGYTF.